The clone carrying this T cell receptor (beta chain) was seen more than once but under ten times. Amplification of ligated cDNA took four PCR rounds with SP2 and nested alpha and beta constant primers. MiXCR, run by TCRdb on the UMI-ligation and nested PCR reads, gives a single entry per CDR3 protein. The table shows tens of thousands of distinct CDR3 sequences, with nearly 6% occurring only once. Treatment meaning: skin biopsy from PPD injection site in Mantoux-positive individual. TCR cDNA received a 3' ligated oligonucleotide that carried a UMI. Individuals with a positive Mantoux test gave biopsies from PPD-injected skin. This entry is derived from a study of naive and memory T cell subsets. Germline-derived CDR1 and CDR2 are DFQATT and SNEGSKA (reference sequence). Unmatched junction bases numbered 8, after V lost 5 bases and J lost 6 bases. CDR3 length equals 14 residues.

This clonotype was sampled from an adult in good health. V gene TRBV20-1 combines with J gene TRBJ2-3; 10 nucleotides match TRBD1. Sample: skin, taken from a tuberculin skin test site. This CDR3 reads CSAPGTGAGDTQYF. The DNA for the CDR3 is TGCAGTGCTCCCGGGACAGGGGCCGGGGATACGCAGTATTTT.